These 4 T cell receptor beta chains were sequenced from one sample in a study of blood T cell repertoires in COVID-19. Generated by immunoSEQ multiplex PCR, the TCRdb table keeps only in-frame clones and is missing some. This sample yields some 150,000 clones, of which around 81% are seen a single time; about 2.6% belongs to the top ten. Sample: peripheral blood. The receptors come from a human donor with acute or convalescent COVID-19. The donor label of this sample is uncertain.

The chain joins TRBV25-1 to TRBJ1-2, with 7 bases aligning to TRBD1. The CDR3 spans 13 residues. Germline CDR1 and CDR2: MGHDK and SYGVNS. The ends lost 3 bases at V and 6 bases at J; junction bases unmatched: 4. This CDR3 reads CASSDPTGDGYTF. The CDR3 DNA sequence: TGTGCCAGCAGTGACCCAACAGGGGATGGCTACACCTTC.

The V and J genes are TRBV19 and TRBJ1-6; 9 bases agree with TRBD1. The CDR3 length is 17 residues. Unmatched junction bases numbered 18, after V lost 5 bases and J lost 13 bases. The germline CDR1 and CDR2 sequences are LNHDA and SQIVND (reference sequence). The CDR3 loop reads CASSPKGKGQGQAPLHF. The CDR3 region has the DNA TGTGCCAGTAGTCCGAAAGGAAAGGGACAGGGCCAAGCGCCCCTCCACTTT.

The CDR3 DNA sequence: TGTGCCAGCAGTTTCTCGGGTGCAACTAATGAAAAACTGTTTTTT. The encoded protein is CASSFSGATNEKLFF. V gene TRBV28 combines with J gene TRBJ1-4, with D uncertain. The CDR3 totals 15 residues. Germline-derived CDR1 and CDR2 are MDHEN and SYDVKM. V shed 3 bases and J shed 0 bases, with 8 bases lying between them.

J is TRBJ1-2 and V is TRBV14; tentatively, D is TRBD1 (6 bases). The ends were cut back, 5 bases at V and 0 bases at J, with 19 bases in the middle. Germline V gene data show CDR1 as SGHDN and CDR2 as FVKESK. The length of the CDR3 is 17 residues. The CDR3: CASSESRTGPPNYGYTF. CDR3 sequence (DNA): TGTGCCAGCAGCGAATCCCGCACAGGGCCTCCTAACTATGGCTACACCTTC.